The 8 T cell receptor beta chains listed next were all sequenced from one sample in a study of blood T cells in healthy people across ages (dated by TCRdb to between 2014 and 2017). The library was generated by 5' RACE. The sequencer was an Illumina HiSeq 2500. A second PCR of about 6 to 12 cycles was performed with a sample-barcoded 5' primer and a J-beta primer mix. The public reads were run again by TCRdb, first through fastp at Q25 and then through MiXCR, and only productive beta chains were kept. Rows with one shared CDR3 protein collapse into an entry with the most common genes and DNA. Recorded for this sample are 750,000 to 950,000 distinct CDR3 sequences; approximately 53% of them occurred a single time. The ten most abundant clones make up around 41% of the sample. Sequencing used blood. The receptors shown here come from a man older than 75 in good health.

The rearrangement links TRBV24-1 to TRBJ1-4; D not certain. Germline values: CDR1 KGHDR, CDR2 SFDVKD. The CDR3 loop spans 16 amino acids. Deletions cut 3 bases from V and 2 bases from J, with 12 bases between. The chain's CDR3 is CATSDPRRGTNEKLFF. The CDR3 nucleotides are TGTGCCACCAGTGATCCGCGGCGAGGCACTAATGAAAAACTGTTTTTT.

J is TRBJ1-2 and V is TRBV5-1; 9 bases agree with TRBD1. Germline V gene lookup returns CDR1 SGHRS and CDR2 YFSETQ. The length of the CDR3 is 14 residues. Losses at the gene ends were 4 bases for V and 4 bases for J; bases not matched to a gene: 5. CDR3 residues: CASSPDRGLYGYTF. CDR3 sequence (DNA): TGCGCCAGCAGCCCGGACAGGGGACTCTATGGCTACACCTTC.

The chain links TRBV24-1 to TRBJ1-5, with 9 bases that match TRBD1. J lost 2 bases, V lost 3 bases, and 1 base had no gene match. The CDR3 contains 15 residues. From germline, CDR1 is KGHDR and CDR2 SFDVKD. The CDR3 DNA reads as TGTGCCACCAGTGATGGGGACAGGGGCAATCAGCCCCAGCATTTT. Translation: CATSDGDRGNQPQHF.

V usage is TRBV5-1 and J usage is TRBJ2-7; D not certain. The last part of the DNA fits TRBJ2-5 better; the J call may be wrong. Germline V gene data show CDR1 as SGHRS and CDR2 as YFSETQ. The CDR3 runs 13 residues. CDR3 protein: CASSARWGETQYF. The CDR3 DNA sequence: TGCGCCAGCAGCGCGAGGTGGGGAGAGACCCAGTACTTC.

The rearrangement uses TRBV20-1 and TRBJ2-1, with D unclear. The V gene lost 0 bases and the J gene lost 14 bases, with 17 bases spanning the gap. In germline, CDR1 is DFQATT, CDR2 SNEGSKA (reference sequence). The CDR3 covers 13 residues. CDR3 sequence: CSARDLMGYREFF. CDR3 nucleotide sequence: TGCAGTGCTAGAGATCTGATGGGATATCGGGAGTTCTTC.

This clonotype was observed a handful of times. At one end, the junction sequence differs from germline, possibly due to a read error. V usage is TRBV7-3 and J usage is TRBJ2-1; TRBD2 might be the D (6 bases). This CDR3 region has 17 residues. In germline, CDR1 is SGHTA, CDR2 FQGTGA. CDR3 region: CASSYSPGDSSYNEQFF. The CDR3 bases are TGTGCTAGCAGCTACAGTCCGGGGGATAGCTCCTACAATGAGCAGTTCTTC.

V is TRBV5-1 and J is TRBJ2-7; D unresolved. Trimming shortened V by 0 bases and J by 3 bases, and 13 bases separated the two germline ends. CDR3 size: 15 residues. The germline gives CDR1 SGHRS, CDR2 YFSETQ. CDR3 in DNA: TGCGCCAGCAGCTTGGCGTTGAGTAGACTCTACGAGCAGTACTTC. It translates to CASSLALSRLYEQYF.

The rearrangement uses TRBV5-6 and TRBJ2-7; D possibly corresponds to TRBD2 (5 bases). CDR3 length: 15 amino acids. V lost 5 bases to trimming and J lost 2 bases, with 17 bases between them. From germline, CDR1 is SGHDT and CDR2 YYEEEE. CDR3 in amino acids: CASSLAGLYPYEQYF. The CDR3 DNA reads TGTGCCAGCAGTCTGGCGGGCCTTTACCCCTACGAGCAGTACTTC.